This T cell receptor beta chain was documented in a study of T cells in Graves' hyperthyroidism and ophthalmopathy. Overall study findings and caveats: The model foresaw ophthalmopathy a median 6.5 months prior to onset.

This clonotype turned up a few times. Its matching antigen is unknown. Regions amplified from RNA transcripts were the TCR beta CDR3 regions. The HTBI primer set was used in a first-round RT-PCR of the TCR CDR3. TCRdb re-derived calls from the multiplex PCR reads in MiXCR, one entry per CDR3 protein. Here the sample spans some 360,000 distinct CDR3 sequences, more than 11% being singletons. Germline trimming cut 3 bases from V and 2 bases from J; bases unmatched to any gene: 7. The germline V gene has CDR1 MNHNS and CDR2 SASEGT. The CDR3 runs 15 residues. This clonotype originated in a woman aged 60 to 75 with Graves' hyperthyroidism. The gene calls are TRBV6-1 and TRBJ2-7; the match to TRBD2 covers 7 bases. Sequencing was performed on blood. DNA of the CDR3: TGTGCCAGCAGTGATCAGCGGGACCCAACCTACGAGCAGTACTTC. Translation gives CASSDQRDPTYEQYF.